One sample yielded the 20 T cell receptor beta chains listed below, sequenced in a study of response to subunit inactivated influenza vaccine. TCRdb ran MiXCR on the RT-PCR reads and lists one entry per CDR3 protein. The sample includes about 780,000 distinct CDR3 sequences, around a sixth of them seen just once. The source material was PBMCs from blood, sampled 5 days after vaccination. These receptors were taken from a man in his fifties or sixties who received an inactivated influenza vaccine.

This clonotype occurred a few times. The V and J genes are TRBV20-1 and TRBJ1-6, with D possibly being TRBD1 (5 bases). This CDR3 is 14 amino acids long. Per germline, CDR1 DFQATT and CDR2 SNEGSKA (reference sequence). V lost 3 bases, J lost 10 bases, and 16 bases lay in between. CDR3 residues: CSARTSPRGSPLHF. The CDR3 DNA reads TGCAGTGCTAGGACGAGCCCGCGGGGGTCACCCCTCCACTTT.

This sequence joins TRBV11-1 and TRBJ2-5; TRBD2 agrees at 7 bases. V lost 1 base, J lost 4 bases, and 12 bases stayed unmatched. CDR1 and CDR2 (germline): SGHAT, FQDESV (reference sequence). The CDR3 is made up of 17 amino acids. The CDR3 DNA reads as TGTGCCAGCAGCTTAGACGTCTGGCGGGAGAGAGGAGAGACCCAGTACTTC. It yields the protein CASSLDVWRERGETQYF. Complete variable domain (other parts from reference TRBV11-1 and TRBJ2-5): EAEVAQSPRYKITEKSQAVAFWCDPISGHATLYWYRQILGQGPELLVQFQDESVVDDSQLPKDRFSAERLKGVDSTLKIQPAELGDSAMYLCASSLDVWRERGETQYFGPGTRLLVL.

This clonotype was seen at least ten times. The V call is TRBV10-3, the J call TRBJ2-7; D gene unclear. Between the trimmed V and J ends, which lost 5 bases and 2 bases, there was a span of 10 bases. Germline-derived CDR1 and CDR2 are ENHRY and SYGVKD. The CDR3 is 13 residues long. CDR3 nucleotide sequence: TGTGCCATCAGTACACAACAAACCTACGAGCAGTACTTC. Translated: CAISTQQTYEQYF.

The chain uses TRBV6-1 and TRBJ1-1; the D is unclear. Per the germline V gene, CDR1 is MNHNS and CDR2 is SASEGT. The CDR3 extends over 14 amino acids. Trimming pared 6 bases from V and 2 bases from J, leaving 13 bases between. The CDR3 DNA is TGTGCCAGCAGGGAGCGCTCAGGAAACACTGAAGCTTTCTTT. Translation: CASRERSGNTEAFF.

This rearrangement joins TRBV7-2 to TRBJ2-7; D not certain. This CDR3 has 14 amino acids. Germline CDR1 and CDR2: SGHTA and FQGNSA. The ends were cut back, 1 base at V and 3 bases at J, with 10 bases in the middle. CDR3 sequence: CASSLVGFGYEQYF. CDR3 nucleotide sequence: TGTGCCAGCAGCTTAGTCGGGTTCGGCTACGAGCAGTACTTC.

This chain uses TRBV20-1 with TRBJ2-3; the match to TRBD2 covers 9 bases. V lost 7 bases and J lost 5; bases outside the gene matches: 7. This CDR3 region has 13 residues. Germline V gene lookup returns CDR1 DFQATT and CDR2 SNEGSKA (reference sequence). In DNA, the CDR3 is TGCAGTGGGGCGGGGGGGCCAGAAGATACGCAGTATTTT. Its protein is CSGAGGPEDTQYF.

The V and J genes are TRBV7-8 and TRBJ2-7; perhaps D is TRBD1 or TRBD2 (5 bases each). The CDR3 contains 14 residues. Germline V gene sequence: CDR1 SGHVS, CDR2 FQNEAQ. V was pared by 6 bases and J by 1 base, with 13 bases between. CDR3 sequence reads: CASSLRDESYEQYF. CDR3 coding DNA: TGTGCCAGCAGTCTGAGGGACGAGTCCTACGAGCAGTACTTC.

In its sample, this clonotype was seen a few times. The chain carries TRBV12-3 or TRBV12-4 and TRBJ2-3; possibly TRBD1 or TRBD2 for D (5 bases each). Trimming shortened V by 4 bases and J by 0 bases, and 11 bases separated the two germline ends. This CDR3 is 15 amino acids long. In DNA form, the CDR3 reads TGTGCCAGCAGTTACCGGGACCCAAGCACAGATACGCAGTATTTT. As protein: CASSYRDPSTDTQYF.

This clonotype was seen a handful of times. V gene TRBV28 combines with J gene TRBJ2-5; D is possibly TRBD1 (5 bases). Trimming stripped 6 bases from V and 2 bases from J, with 13 bases between. This CDR3 is 14 amino acids long. Germline loops: CDR1 MDHEN, CDR2 SYDVKM. CDR3 in DNA: TGTGCCAGCAGCCCAGGACAAATTCAAGAGACCCAGTACTTC. This translates into CASSPGQIQETQYF.

This clonotype occurred a few times. The J gene is TRBJ1-5, the V gene TRBV20-1, with D perhaps matching TRBD1 (5 bases). The CDR3 length is 13 residues. Trimming left V 6 bases short and J 1 base short, with 10 bases between. Germline CDR1 DFQATT, CDR2 SNEGSKA (reference sequence). CDR3 sequence reads: CSAIGDSNQPQHF. The CDR3 nucleotides read TGCAGTGCCATAGGGGACAGCAATCAGCCCCAGCATTTT.

The table lists this clonotype with many counts. The chain couples TRBV5-1 to TRBJ2-1, with 16 bases identical to TRBD2. Germline V gene lookup returns CDR1 SGHRS and CDR2 YFSETQ. The CDR3 extends over 17 amino acids. Losses at the gene ends were 4 bases for V and 7 bases for J; bases not matched to a gene: 8. The CDR3 here is CASSPGTSGGAGNEQFF. The CDR3 region has the DNA TGCGCCAGCAGCCCCGGGACTAGCGGGGGGGCCGGTAATGAGCAGTTCTTC.

This clonotype was counted a few times. The chain uses TRBV28 and TRBJ2-7; 13 bases match TRBD2. CDR3 length: 18 amino acids. J lost 0 bases, V lost 1 base, and 6 bases had no gene match. Germline assignment: CDR1 MDHEN and CDR2 SYDVKM. The CDR3 region has the DNA TGTGCCAGCAGTTTATCCAGGACTAGCGGGAGCCGCTCCTACGAGCAGTACTTC. This encodes CASSLSRTSGSRSYEQYF.

This clonotype was detected many times. V and J are TRBV4-2 and TRBJ2-1, with D possibly being TRBD1 or TRBD2 (6 bases each). CDR1 and CDR2 (germline): LGHNA, YNFKEQ. The length of the CDR3 is 16 residues. The V and J ends lost 4 bases and 2 bases respectively, with 15 bases between them. The CDR3 loop is CASSLNRDSAYNEQFF. The DNA of the CDR3 is TGTGCCAGCAGCCTGAACAGGGACTCGGCCTACAATGAGCAGTTCTTC.

This clonotype came up a few times. V is TRBV7-2 and J is TRBJ2-7; tentatively, D is TRBD1 or TRBD2 (5 bases each). CDR1 SGHTA and CDR2 FQGNSA come from the germline V gene. V lost 5 bases and J lost 3, with 14 bases in between. This CDR3 comprises 14 residues. CDR3 bases: TGTGCCAGCAGCCCCGGGACGGCCTACTACGAGCAGTACTTC. Translation: CASSPGTAYYEQYF.

This clonotype turned up a few times. This chain joins TRBV5-5 and TRBJ2-7; 7 bases fit TRBD2. The junction had 9 bases not matched to a gene; V was cut back by 4 bases and J by 2 bases. Germline CDR1 reads SGHKS; CDR2 reads YYEKEE (reference sequence). The CDR3 covers 15 residues. In DNA, the CDR3 is TGTGCCAGCAGCCTAGAGCGGGAACCCACCTACGAGCAGTACTTC. Amino acids: CASSLEREPTYEQYF.

This clonotype occurred a few times. The rearrangement uses TRBV5-1 and TRBJ2-2; 7 positions match TRBD1. Germline-derived CDR1 and CDR2 are SGHRS and YFSETQ. There are 15 residues in the CDR3. Unmatched junction bases numbered 3, after V lost 2 bases and J lost 2 bases. The CDR3 bases are TGCGCCAGCAGCTTTTTAGGGGGCAACACCGGGGAGCTGTTTTTT. Amino acid sequence: CASSFLGGNTGELFF.

The table lists this clonotype with many counts. V usage is TRBV15 and J usage is TRBJ2-7; either TRBD1 or TRBD2 may fit D (5 bases each). Trimming took 3 bases from V and 2 from J, leaving 11 bases between them. The CDR3 loop spans 14 amino acids. Germline V gene data show CDR1 as LNHNV and CDR2 as YYDKDF (reference sequence). CDR3 nucleotides: TGTGCCACCAGCAGGGGTGGGGGTACCTACGAGCAGTACTTC. It translates to CATSRGGGTYEQYF.

This clonotype was recorded many times. The V and J genes are TRBV20-1 and TRBJ2-3; 7 nucleotides agree with TRBD2. This CDR3 spans 15 amino acids. Germline lookup yields CDR1 DFQATT and CDR2 SNEGSKA (reference sequence). With V trimmed by 6 bases and J by 2 bases, 11 bases remained unmatched. DNA of the CDR3: TGCAGTGCCAGGACGGGGGGAGCAACCACAGATACGCAGTATTTT. It specifies CSARTGGATTDTQYF.

Many counts were recorded for this clonotype. The V gene is TRBV6-1, the J gene TRBJ2-3, with 7 bases aligning to TRBD2. The CDR3 is 15 amino acids. Germline assignment: CDR1 MNHNS and CDR2 SASEGT. Losses at the gene ends were 8 bases for V and 2 bases for J; bases not matched to a gene: 10. CDR3 coding DNA: TGTGCCAGCCAAGTAACGGGAGGCCCCACAGATACGCAGTATTTT. It yields the protein CASQVTGGPTDTQYF.

This sequence joins TRBV7-2 and TRBJ2-1; 7 nucleotides line up with TRBD1. In germline, CDR1 is SGHTA, CDR2 FQGNSA. The CDR3 consists of 14 residues. With 4 bases clipped from V and 8 bases from J, the junction kept 8 bases outside the gene matches. The CDR3 spells CASSSRRQGHEQFF. The CDR3 nucleotides read TGTGCCAGCAGCTCAAGACGACAGGGTCATGAGCAGTTCTTC.